This note documents a single T cell receptor beta chain sequence. Its antigen is not known. The CDR3 extends over 14 amino acids. The germline V gene has CDR1 SGHRS and CDR2 YFSETQ. This record belongs to a study of graft-versus-host responses after intestinal transplantation. Turning to the study itself: Anti-thymocyte globulin induction, then tacrolimus and steroids for approximately 3 years, went to all recipients.

TCRdb keeps only in-frame clones here, not all; method: immunoSEQ multiplex PCR. The data contain roughly 99,000 clones, about nine tenths of them singletons. The chain employs TRBV5-1 and TRBJ2-1; TRBD2 matches 8 bases. The sequenced sample was unstimulated CD8+ T cells sorted from spleen or lymph node cells, obtained before transplant. This clonotype originated in a human donor who was the organ donor for an intestinal transplant. The CDR3 loop reads CATRRGTRKYEQFF. CDR3 DNA: TGCGCGACCAGGCGGGGGACTAGAAAGTATGAGCAGTTCTTC.